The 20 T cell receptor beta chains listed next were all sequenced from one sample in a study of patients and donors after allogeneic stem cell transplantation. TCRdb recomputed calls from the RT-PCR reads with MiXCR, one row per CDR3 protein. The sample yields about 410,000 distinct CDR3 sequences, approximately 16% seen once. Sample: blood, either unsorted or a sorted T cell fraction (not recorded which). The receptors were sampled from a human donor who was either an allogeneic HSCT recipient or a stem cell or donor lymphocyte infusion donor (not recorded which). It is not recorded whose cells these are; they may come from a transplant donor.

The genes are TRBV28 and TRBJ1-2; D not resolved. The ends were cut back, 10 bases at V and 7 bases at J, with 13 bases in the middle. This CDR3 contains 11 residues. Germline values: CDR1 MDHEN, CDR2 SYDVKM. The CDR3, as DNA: TGTGCCACCTCGACATGGACTGGCTACACCTTC. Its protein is CATSTWTGYTF.

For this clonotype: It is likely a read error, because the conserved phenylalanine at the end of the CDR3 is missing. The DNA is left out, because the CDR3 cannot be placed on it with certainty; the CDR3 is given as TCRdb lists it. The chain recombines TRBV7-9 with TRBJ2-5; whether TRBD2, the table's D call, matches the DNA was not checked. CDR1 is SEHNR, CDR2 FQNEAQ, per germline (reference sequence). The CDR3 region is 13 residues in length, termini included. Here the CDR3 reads CASSHLGAAMRNI.

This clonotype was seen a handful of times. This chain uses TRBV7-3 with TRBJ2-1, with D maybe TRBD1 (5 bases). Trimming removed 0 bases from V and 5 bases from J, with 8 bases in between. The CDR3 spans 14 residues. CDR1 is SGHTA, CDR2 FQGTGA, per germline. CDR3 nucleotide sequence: TGTGCCAGCAGCTTAACGGGGCTCGACAATGAGCAGTTCTTC. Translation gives CASSLTGLDNEQFF.

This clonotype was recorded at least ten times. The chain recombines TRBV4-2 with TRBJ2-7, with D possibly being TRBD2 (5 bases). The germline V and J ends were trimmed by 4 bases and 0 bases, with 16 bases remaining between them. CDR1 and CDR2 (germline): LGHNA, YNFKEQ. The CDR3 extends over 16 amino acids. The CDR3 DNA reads TGTGCCAGCAGCCCTATGGTAGGAGGCATCTCCTACGAGCAGTACTTC. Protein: CASSPMVGGISYEQYF.

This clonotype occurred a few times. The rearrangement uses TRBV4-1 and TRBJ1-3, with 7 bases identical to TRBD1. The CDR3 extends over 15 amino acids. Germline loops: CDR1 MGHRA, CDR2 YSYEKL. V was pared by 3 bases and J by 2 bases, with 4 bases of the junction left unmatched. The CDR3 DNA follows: TGCGCCAGCAGCCATGCAGGGGGTACTGGAAACACCATATATTTT. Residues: CASSHAGGTGNTIYF.

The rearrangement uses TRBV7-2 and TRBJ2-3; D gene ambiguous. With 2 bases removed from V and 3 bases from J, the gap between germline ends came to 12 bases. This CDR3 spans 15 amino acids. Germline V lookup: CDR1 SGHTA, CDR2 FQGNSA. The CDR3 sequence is CASSLPTLQTDTQYF. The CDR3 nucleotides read TGTGCCAGCAGCTTACCGACACTGCAGACAGATACGCAGTATTTT.

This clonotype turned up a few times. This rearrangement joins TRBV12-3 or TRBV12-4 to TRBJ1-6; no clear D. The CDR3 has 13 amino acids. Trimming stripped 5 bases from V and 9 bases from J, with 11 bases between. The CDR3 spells CASSLRLGSPLHF. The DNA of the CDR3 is TGTGCCAGCAGTCTCCGATTGGGTTCACCCCTCCACTTT.

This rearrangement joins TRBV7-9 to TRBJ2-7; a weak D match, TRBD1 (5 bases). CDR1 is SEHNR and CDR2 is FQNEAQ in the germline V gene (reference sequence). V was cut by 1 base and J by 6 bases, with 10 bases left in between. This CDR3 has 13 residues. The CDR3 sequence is CASSLDRGIEQYF. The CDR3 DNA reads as TGTGCCAGCAGCTTAGATAGGGGTATCGAGCAGTACTTC.

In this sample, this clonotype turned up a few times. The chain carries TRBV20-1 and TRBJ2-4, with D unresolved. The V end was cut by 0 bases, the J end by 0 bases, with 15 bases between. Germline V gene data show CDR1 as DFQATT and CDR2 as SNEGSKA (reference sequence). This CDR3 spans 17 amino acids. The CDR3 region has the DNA TGCAGTGCTAGAGATTGGGCACAGATATTAGCCAAAAACATTCAGTACTTC. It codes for CSARDWAQILAKNIQYF.

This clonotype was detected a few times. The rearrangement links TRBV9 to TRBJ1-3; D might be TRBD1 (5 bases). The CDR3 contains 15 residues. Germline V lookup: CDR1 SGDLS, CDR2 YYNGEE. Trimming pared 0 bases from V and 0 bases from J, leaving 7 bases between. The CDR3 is CASSVVGGSGNTIYF. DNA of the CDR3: TGTGCCAGCAGCGTAGTGGGGGGCTCTGGAAACACCATATATTTT.

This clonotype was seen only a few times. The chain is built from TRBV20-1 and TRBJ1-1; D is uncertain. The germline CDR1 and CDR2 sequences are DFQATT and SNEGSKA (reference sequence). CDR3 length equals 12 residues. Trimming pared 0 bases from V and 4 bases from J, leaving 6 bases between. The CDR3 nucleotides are TGCAGTGCTAGAGAAGCGGTCACTGAAGCTTTCTTT. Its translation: CSAREAVTEAFF.

This CDR3 is CASSHISGQGLRTIYF. The CDR3 nucleotides are TGCGCCAGCAGCCACATCTCGGGACAGGGGTTGAGGACCATATATTTT. V gene TRBV4-1 combines with J gene TRBJ1-3; 10 positions match TRBD1. CDR3 length: 16 amino acids. Germline-derived CDR1 and CDR2 are MGHRA and YSYEKL. V trimming: 3 bases; J trimming: 10 bases; junction bases outside the gene matches: 12.

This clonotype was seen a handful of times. The DNA of the CDR3 is TGCGCCAGCAGCCCTTTAAGCCAGGGCCAGAGCAATCAGCCCCAGCATTTT. This codes for CASSPLSQGQSNQPQHF. The chain has TRBV4-1 and TRBJ1-5; a weak D match, TRBD1 (5 bases). The V end lost 4 bases, the J end lost 1 base, and 17 bases lay between the germline ends. The CDR3 runs to 17 residues. Germline lookup yields CDR1 MGHRA and CDR2 YSYEKL.

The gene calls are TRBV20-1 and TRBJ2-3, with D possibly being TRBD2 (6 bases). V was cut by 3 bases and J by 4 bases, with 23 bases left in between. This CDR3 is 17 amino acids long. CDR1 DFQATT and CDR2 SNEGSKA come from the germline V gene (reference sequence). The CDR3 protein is CSARALLAGSFADTQYF. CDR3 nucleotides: TGCAGTGCTAGGGCCCTACTGGCGGGATCCTTCGCAGATACGCAGTATTTT.

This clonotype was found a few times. CDR3 region: CATSAGGAAGYTF. DNA of the CDR3: TGTGCCACCAGTGCAGGGGGGGCGGCTGGCTACACCTTC. This chain uses TRBV24-1 with TRBJ1-2; TRBD1 agrees at 7 bases. This CDR3 comprises 13 residues. J was trimmed by 7 bases and V by 5 bases; bases with no gene match: 6. The germline V gene encodes CDR1 KGHDR and CDR2 SFDVKD.

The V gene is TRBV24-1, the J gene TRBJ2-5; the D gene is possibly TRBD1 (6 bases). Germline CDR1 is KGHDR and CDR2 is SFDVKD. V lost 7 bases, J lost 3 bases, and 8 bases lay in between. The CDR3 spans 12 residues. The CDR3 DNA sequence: TGTGCCACCAGGGACAGAGAAGAGACCCAGTACTTC. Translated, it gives CATRDREETQYF.

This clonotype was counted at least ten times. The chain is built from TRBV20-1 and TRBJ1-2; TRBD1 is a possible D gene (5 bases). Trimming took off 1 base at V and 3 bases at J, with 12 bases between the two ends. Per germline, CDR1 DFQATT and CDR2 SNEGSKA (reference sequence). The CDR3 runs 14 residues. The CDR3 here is CSARVGGADYGYTF. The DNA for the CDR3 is TGCAGTGCTAGAGTGGGAGGGGCCGACTATGGCTACACCTTC.

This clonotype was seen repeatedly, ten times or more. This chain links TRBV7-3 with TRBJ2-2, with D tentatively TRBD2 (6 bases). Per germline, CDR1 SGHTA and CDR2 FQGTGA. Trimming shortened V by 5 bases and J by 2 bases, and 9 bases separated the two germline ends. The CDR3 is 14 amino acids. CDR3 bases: TGTGCCAGCAGCCGGGACTTCAACACCGGGGAGCTGTTTTTT. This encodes CASSRDFNTGELFF.

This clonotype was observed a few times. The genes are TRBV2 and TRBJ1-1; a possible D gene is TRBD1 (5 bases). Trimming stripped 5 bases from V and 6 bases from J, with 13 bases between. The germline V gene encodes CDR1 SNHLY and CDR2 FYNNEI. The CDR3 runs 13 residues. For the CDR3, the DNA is TGTGCCAGCAGTCCGGGACTAAACTCTGAAGCTTTCTTT. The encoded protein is CASSPGLNSEAFF.

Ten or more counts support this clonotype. CDR3 in amino acids: CASSPAGQGPYYEQYF. CDR3 sequence (DNA): TGCGCCAGCAGCCCCGCGGGACAGGGGCCCTACTACGAGCAGTACTTC. The chain has TRBV4-3 and TRBJ2-7; 10 bases align to TRBD1. There are 16 residues in the CDR3. After removal of 4 bases from V and 3 bases from J, the junction contained 9 bases not matched to a gene. CDR1 and CDR2 (germline): LGHNA, YSLEER.